These 28 T cell receptor beta chains share one sample of origin, sequenced in a study of shared clonotypes between healthy human individuals. Naive CD8 populations comprised CD45RO-negative cells positively selected for CCR7, excluding terminally differentiated effector memory CD45RA+ cells. Clones were read by immunoSEQ multiplex PCR, and TCRdb kept only the in-frame ones, dropping some. The sample yields 800,000 to 950,000 clones, approximately 97% seen once. The sequencing sample was made of naive CD8+ T cells sorted from blood. These receptors all come from a man in his thirties or forties in good health.

This chain connects TRBV9 to TRBJ1-2, with TRBD1 matching 12 bases. The CDR3 runs 14 residues. The junction had 7 bases not matched to a gene; V was cut back by 6 bases and J by 7 bases. Per germline, CDR1 SGDLS and CDR2 YYNGEE. CDR3 sequence (DNA): TGTGCCAGCACTCATCGGGACAGGGGGCCTGGCTACACCTTC. This sequence encodes CASTHRDRGPGYTF.

This chain uses TRBV4-1 with TRBJ1-2; 7 nucleotides agree with TRBD1. V lost 4 bases to trimming and J lost 1 base; unmatched junction nucleotides: 6. The CDR3 runs 15 residues. Germline V gene lookup returns CDR1 MGHRA and CDR2 YSYEKL. The CDR3 sequence is CASSPPGQFNYGYTF. CDR3 in DNA: TGCGCCAGCAGCCCACCGGGACAGTTTAACTATGGCTACACCTTC.

The CDR3 DNA sequence: TGTGCCAGCAGTGCCGGGGGGGAGCCAACTAATGAAAAACTGTTTTTT. Protein: CASSAGGEPTNEKLFF. The rearrangement joins TRBV27 to TRBJ1-4; possibly TRBD1 for D (5 bases). The CDR3 runs to 16 residues. The germline CDR1 and CDR2 sequences are MNHEY and SMNVEV (reference sequence). Trimming took off 5 bases at V and 0 bases at J, with 13 bases between the two ends. The full variable domain, its missing parts supplied by reference TRBV27 and TRBJ1-4, is EAQVTQNPRYLITVTGKKLTVTCSQNMNHEYMSWYRQDPGLGLRQIYYSMNVEVTDKGDVPEGYKVSRKEKRNFPLILESPSPNQTSLYFCASSAGGEPTNEKLFFGSGTQLSVL.

The V call is TRBV6-1, the J call TRBJ2-2, with 9 nucleotides matching TRBD2. J lost 6 bases, V lost 6 bases, and 5 bases had no gene match. The V gene's germline CDR1 is MNHNS and CDR2 SASEGT. This CDR3 contains 14 residues. The CDR3 DNA follows: TGTGCCAGCAGGACCGGGACTAGCCCCGGGGAGCTGTTTTTT. It encodes CASRTGTSPGELFF.

The V call is TRBV28, the J call TRBJ1-5; TRBD1 might be the D (6 bases). The V gene lost 1 base and the J gene lost 6 bases, with 16 bases spanning the gap. The CDR3 has 16 amino acids. Germline CDR1 and CDR2: MDHEN and SYDVKM. The CDR3 bases are TGTGCCAGCAGTTTATTGGCGACAGGAGGTCGTCAGCCCCAGCATTTT. Translation gives CASSLLATGGRQPQHF. The full variable domain, completed using reference TRBV28 and TRBJ1-5, is DVKVTQSSRYLVKRTGEKVFLECVQDMDHENMFWYRQDPGLGLRLIYFSYDVKMKEKGDIPEGYSVSREKKERFSLILESASTNQTSMYLCASSLLATGGRQPQHFGDGTRLSIL.

V is TRBV27 and J is TRBJ2-3, with 12 nucleotides matching TRBD2. V lost 3 bases and J lost 3; bases outside the gene matches: 4. Germline V gives CDR1 MNHEY, CDR2 SMNVEV (reference sequence). This CDR3 is 16 amino acids long. The CDR3, as DNA: TGTGCCAGCAGTTTTTCGACTAGCGGGAGAACAGATACGCAGTATTTT. Protein product: CASSFSTSGRTDTQYF.

The chain couples TRBV28 to TRBJ2-2; 7 nucleotides align to TRBD2. Germline values: CDR1 MDHEN, CDR2 SYDVKM. The CDR3 has 16 residues. The ends lost 8 bases at V and 0 bases at J; junction bases unmatched: 9. The CDR3 sequence is CASLFGGRANTGELFF. CDR3 DNA sequence: TGTGCCAGCCTCTTCGGGGGGAGGGCGAACACCGGGGAGCTGTTTTTT. Using reference TRBV28 and TRBJ2-2 for the parts outside the CDR3, the full variable domain is DVKVTQSSRYLVKRTGEKVFLECVQDMDHENMFWYRQDPGLGLRLIYFSYDVKMKEKGDIPEGYSVSREKKERFSLILESASTNQTSMYLCASLFGGRANTGELFFGEGSRLTVL.

The V call is TRBV12-5, the J call TRBJ1-1; D is unresolved. In germline, CDR1 is LGHNT, CDR2 FRNRAP. The CDR3 spans 13 residues. Between the trimmed V and J ends, which lost 8 bases and 1 base, there was a span of 11 bases. The CDR3 nucleotides are TGTGCTAGTTCCCGAGGAGGGAACACTGAAGCTTTCTTT. Its translation: CASSRGGNTEAFF.

The chain couples TRBV4-3 to TRBJ1-2, with no clear D. This CDR3 spans 15 amino acids. From germline, CDR1 is LGHNA and CDR2 YSLEER. V shed 3 bases and J shed 6 bases, with 17 bases lying between them. The CDR3 DNA sequence: TGCGCCAGCAGCCATCTAGAGGCAGGCCGGGATGGCTACACCTTC. This encodes CASSHLEAGRDGYTF.

The V and J genes are TRBV15 and TRBJ2-5, with 11 nucleotides matching TRBD2. V shed 4 bases, J shed 5 bases, and the junction held 9 bases outside the gene matches. In germline, CDR1 is LNHNV, CDR2 YYDKDF (reference sequence). The CDR3 loop spans 16 amino acids. The CDR3: CATSMLAGGPEETQYF. Here the CDR3 DNA reads TGTGCCACCAGCATGTTAGCGGGAGGGCCTGAGGAGACCCAGTACTTC. The full variable domain, in which reference TRBV15 and TRBJ2-5 provide the parts outside the CDR3, is DAMVIQNPRYQVTQFGKPVTLSCSQTLNHNVMYWYQQKSSQAPKLLFHYYDKDFNNEADTPDNFQSRRPNTSFCFLDIRSPGLGDTAMYLCATSMLAGGPEETQYFGPGTRLLVL.

The rearrangement links TRBV7-9 to TRBJ1-2; unclear D gene. The CDR3 consists of 13 residues. Trimming removed 0 bases from V and 6 bases from J, with 8 bases in between. The germline CDR1 and CDR2 sequences are SEHNR and FQNEAQ (reference sequence). The CDR3 sequence: CASSLALLDGYTF. CDR3 DNA sequence: TGTGCCAGCAGCTTAGCACTCCTAGATGGCTACACCTTC.

J is TRBJ2-7 and V is TRBV5-4; 7 bases align to TRBD1. V lost 4 bases and J lost 5; bases outside the gene matches: 9. The CDR3 is 14 residues long. From germline, CDR1 is SGHNT and CDR2 YYREEE (reference sequence). This CDR3 is CASSTIDRVDEQYF. The CDR3 nucleotides are TGTGCCAGCAGCACCATCGACAGGGTGGACGAGCAGTACTTC.

The chain recombines TRBV9 with TRBJ2-1, with D maybe TRBD2 (6 bases). The CDR3 is made up of 15 amino acids. V dropped 4 bases and J dropped 0 bases, with 11 bases sitting between them. Germline loops: CDR1 SGDLS, CDR2 YYNGEE. CDR3 protein: CASSHRDFSYNEQFF. The DNA of the CDR3 is TGTGCCAGCAGCCACCGGGACTTCTCCTACAATGAGCAGTTCTTC.

The rearrangement links TRBV7-6 to TRBJ2-5; TRBD2 is a possible D gene (6 bases). The germline CDR1 and CDR2 sequences are SGHVS and FNYEAQ. The CDR3 is 15 amino acids. With 2 bases removed from V and 1 base from J, the gap between germline ends came to 11 bases. The CDR3 sequence is CASSLLASAQETQYF. The CDR3 DNA reads as TGTGCCAGCAGCTTACTGGCTAGCGCCCAAGAGACCCAGTACTTC.

The V and J genes are TRBV7-9 and TRBJ2-1, with 12 nucleotides matching TRBD2. The length of the CDR3 is 16 residues. After removal of 6 bases from V and 9 bases from J, the junction contained 12 bases not matched to a gene. Per germline, CDR1 SEHNR and CDR2 FQNEAQ (reference sequence). CDR3 sequence (DNA): TGTGCCAGCAGACCTTCTCGGACTAGCGGGGTCGGTGAGCAGTTCTTC. Its protein product is CASRPSRTSGVGEQFF. The full variable domain, with the rest looked up from reference TRBV7-9 and TRBJ2-1, is DTGVSQNPRHKITKRGQNVTFRCDPISEHNRLYWYRQTLGQGPEFLTYFQNEAQLEKSRLLSDRFSAERPKGSFSTLEIQRTEQGDSAMYLCASRPSRTSGVGEQFFGPGTRLTVL.

The chain has TRBV10-2 and TRBJ1-5, with D possibly being TRBD1 (5 bases). With 6 bases removed from V and 3 bases from J, the gap between germline ends came to 12 bases. CDR3 length: 14 amino acids. In germline, CDR1 is WSHSY, CDR2 SAAADI. In DNA form, the CDR3 reads TGCGCCAGCAGCTCCGAGGACATCAATCAGCCCCAGCATTTT. The encoded protein is CASSSEDINQPQHF.

The rearrangement links TRBV7-9 to TRBJ2-1, with 11 bases matching TRBD2. The CDR3 loop spans 16 amino acids. Germline-derived CDR1 and CDR2 are SEHNR and FQNEAQ (reference sequence). V lost 7 bases and J lost 3; bases outside the gene matches: 8. DNA for the CDR3: TGTGCCAGCACGAGACCAGGGACTAGCGGCTACAATGAGCAGTTCTTC. Its translation is CASTRPGTSGYNEQFF.

This clone has a single count. J is TRBJ2-7 and V is TRBV10-3, with a weak D call TRBD1 (6 bases). Germline CDR1 and CDR2: ENHRY and SYGVKD. The CDR3 consists of 14 residues. The V end lost 3 bases, the J end lost 2 bases, and 11 bases lay between the germline ends. As DNA, the CDR3 is TGTGCCATCAGTGAAGGGGGAATTCCCTACGAGCAGTACTTC. Its protein product is CAISEGGIPYEQYF.

The chain joins TRBV5-6 to TRBJ2-7; unclear D gene. The CDR3 has 13 residues. Germline V CDR1 and CDR2: SGHDT, YYEEEE. V lost 3 bases to trimming and J lost 0 bases, with 7 bases between them. CDR3 nucleotides: TGTGCCAGCAGCTCTTCCCCCTCCTACGAGCAGTACTTC. Protein sequence: CASSSSPSYEQYF.

The chain combines TRBV6-1 with TRBJ2-3, with 11 nucleotides matching TRBD2. Germline lookup yields CDR1 MNHNS and CDR2 SASEGT. The CDR3 length is 16 residues. The ends lost 4 bases at V and 2 bases at J; junction bases unmatched: 5. The DNA of the CDR3 is TGTGCCAGCAGTGGACTAGCGGGACCCAACACAGATACGCAGTATTTT. Translation gives CASSGLAGPNTDTQYF.

The chain has TRBV7-8 and TRBJ1-1, with 9 bases matching TRBD1. Germline V gene data show CDR1 as SGHVS and CDR2 as FQNEAQ. V shed 5 bases and J 4 bases; nucleotides not matched to a gene: 5. The CDR3 length is 14 residues. The CDR3 nucleotides are TGTGCCAGCAGCGCGGGACAGGGAGCCACTGAAGCTTTCTTT. Translating it yields CASSAGQGATEAFF. The full variable domain, in which reference TRBV7-8 and TRBJ1-1 provide the parts outside the CDR3, is GAGVSQSPRYKVAKRGQDVALRCDPISGHVSLFWYQQALGQGPEFLTYFQNEAQLDKSGLPSDRFFAERPEGSVSTLKIQRTQQEDSAVYLCASSAGQGATEAFFGQGTRLTVV.

This chain joins TRBV6-1 and TRBJ2-7, with D tentatively TRBD1 or TRBD2 (5 bases each). Germline V gene data show CDR1 as MNHNS and CDR2 as SASEGT. The CDR3 spans 16 residues. V was pared by 1 base and J by 2 bases, with 15 bases between. The CDR3 bases are TGTGCCAGCAGTGAAGGAACCGGGACCCCACCCTACGAGCAGTACTTC. Its protein is CASSEGTGTPPYEQYF.

CDR3 protein: CASSPQTGWQETQYF. The CDR3 DNA reads TGTGCCAGCTCACCACAGACAGGGTGGCAAGAGACCCAGTACTTC. The rearrangement links TRBV18 to TRBJ2-5; 7 bases fit TRBD1. Unmatched junction bases numbered 4, after V lost 1 base and J lost 2 bases. There are 15 residues in the CDR3. Germline V gives CDR1 KGHSH, CDR2 LQKENI.

This sequence joins TRBV6-5 and TRBJ2-2, with TRBD2 as a possible D gene (5 bases). CDR1 is MNHEY and CDR2 is SVGAGI in the germline V gene. This CDR3 contains 14 residues. Between the trimmed V and J ends, which lost 2 bases and 1 base, there was a span of 5 bases. CDR3 sequence: CASSYGRNTGELFF. DNA for the CDR3: TGTGCCAGCAGTTACGGGAGGAACACCGGGGAGCTGTTTTTT.

J is TRBJ1-3 and V is TRBV6-5; D gene unclear. The germline V gene has CDR1 MNHEY and CDR2 SVGAGI. The CDR3 is made up of 13 amino acids. V lost 2 bases to trimming and J lost 8 bases, with 10 bases between them. CDR3 DNA: TGTGCCAGCAGTTACGGGGTCGGGGACACCATATATTTT. Translation gives CASSYGVGDTIYF.

This chain uses TRBV7-2 with TRBJ1-1; D not certain. The germline V gene has CDR1 SGHTA and CDR2 FQGNSA. V lost 3 bases, J lost 4 bases, and 9 bases lay in between. The CDR3 covers 13 residues. The CDR3 DNA is TGTGCCAGCAGCTTCAATCTTGGCACTGAAGCTTTCTTT. Its translation is CASSFNLGTEAFF.

The rearrangement links TRBV7-8 to TRBJ2-7, with 7 bases identical to TRBD1. V shed 6 bases and J 4 bases; nucleotides not matched to a gene: 12. Germline CDR1 is SGHVS and CDR2 is FQNEAQ. The CDR3 totals 15 residues. Here the CDR3 DNA reads TGTGCCAGCAGACCCAAGACAGGGCTGGCGTACGAGCAGTACTTC. It codes for CASRPKTGLAYEQYF.

V usage is TRBV21-1 and J usage is TRBJ2-7; the table calls TRBD2, which could not be checked here. TRBV21-1 is a pseudogene segment. The CDR3 has 15 amino acids. CDR3 residues: CASSAQSRRPYEQYF. CDR3 DNA sequence: TGTGCCAGCAGCGCTCAATCCCGGAGGCCCTACGAGCAGTACTTC.